These 23 T cell receptor beta chains came from one sample sequenced in a study of Ad26.COV2.S vaccination and SARS-CoV-2 variants. Some clones are missing from TCRdb's copy, which holds only in-frame ones; the method was immunoSEQ multiplex PCR. The table has approximately 500,000 clones, around 88% seen once. Treatment noted: 15 to 20 received Ad26.COV2.S at low or high dose, single or two shots; 5 received placebo; per-sample allocation not given. Repertoires come from day 63 after the first vaccine or placebo injection. Sequencing was performed on peripheral blood, taken in a trial of Ad26.COV2.S vaccine versus placebo. These receptors all stem from a person between 18 and 65 years old who received the Ad26.COV2.S COVID-19 vaccine or a placebo.

This clone was seen more than once but under ten times. The chain is built from TRBV6-2 or TRBV6-3 and TRBJ1-5; weak D call: TRBD1 (6 bases). The CDR3 is made up of 15 amino acids. The germline CDR1 and CDR2 sequences are MNHEY and SVGEGT. Trimming removed 3 bases at V and 2 bases at J, with 11 bases between. DNA for the CDR3: TGTGCCAGCAGTTATCCGACAGGCGGCAATCAGCCCCAGCATTTT. Translation gives CASSYPTGGNQPQHF.

The chain links TRBV7-2 to TRBJ2-3; the D is unclear. Trimming left V 5 bases short and J 6 bases short, with 21 bases between. CDR3 length equals 16 residues. Germline CDR1 reads SGHTA; CDR2 reads FQGNSA. The CDR3 here is CASSQESTWKGDTQYF. For the CDR3, the DNA is TGTGCCAGCAGCCAAGAGAGTACCTGGAAAGGCGATACGCAGTATTTT.

The gene calls are TRBV19 and TRBJ2-6; no reliable D call. V was pared by 3 bases and J by 3 bases, with 18 bases between. Germline CDR1 reads LNHDA; CDR2 reads SQIVND (reference sequence). This CDR3 contains 18 residues. Written as DNA, the CDR3 is TGTGCCAGTAGTATCCCCCCACGTGGGGTAGGTGGGGCCAACGTCCTGACTTTC. Residues: CASSIPPRGVGGANVLTF.

This chain uses TRBV6-2 or TRBV6-3 with TRBJ1-2, with 7 bases aligning to TRBD1. CDR3 size: 13 residues. V dropped 7 bases and J dropped 4; count of bases not matched to a gene: 6. Germline CDR1 and CDR2: MNHEY and SVGEGT. The CDR3 DNA is TGTGCCAGCACCCCGGGACAGATCTATGGCTACACCTTC. Amino acid sequence: CASTPGQIYGYTF.

This clone was recorded once. The genes are TRBV28 and TRBJ2-5, with a tentative D call TRBD1 (6 bases). V lost 8 bases and J lost 5, with 9 bases in between. This CDR3 is 11 amino acids long. Per germline, CDR1 MDHEN and CDR2 SYDVKM. Here the CDR3 DNA reads TGTGCCAGCCCGACAGGCGAGACCCAGTACTTC. It is translated as CASPTGETQYF.

The chain uses TRBV4-2 and TRBJ1-1; D remains unclear. V was pared by 0 bases and J by 3 bases, with 11 bases between. CDR3 length equals 15 residues. Per the germline V gene, CDR1 is LGHNA and CDR2 is YNFKEQ. For the CDR3, the DNA is TGTGCCAGCAGCCAAGATTTGGCCGAGGACACTGAAGCTTTCTTT. It yields the protein CASSQDLAEDTEAFF.

The chain combines TRBV27 with TRBJ1-6; 8 bases line up with TRBD1. Germline lookup yields CDR1 MNHEY and CDR2 SMNVEV (reference sequence). The V segment lost 3 bases and the J segment 7 bases; nucleotides outside the gene matches: 5. The CDR3 spans 15 residues. The CDR3 DNA follows: TGTGCCAGCAGTTTGACGGACAGGGAGAATTCACCCCTCCACTTT. Protein: CASSLTDRENSPLHF.

The chain couples TRBV5-1 to TRBJ1-1, with a possible D match to TRBD1 (6 bases). V lost 4 bases and J lost 3, with 19 bases in between. Germline CDR1 reads SGHRS; CDR2 reads YFSETQ. This CDR3 spans 16 amino acids. CDR3 sequence reads: CASSNPVGAVDTEAFF. The CDR3 coding sequence is TGCGCCAGCAGCAATCCCGTGGGGGCCGTCGACACTGAAGCTTTCTTT.

The CDR3 nucleotides read TGCGCCAGCGACGCGGCTAGCCCCACCTACGAGCAGTACTTC. Amino acids: CASDAASPTYEQYF. The chain carries TRBV5-1 and TRBJ2-7; weak D call: TRBD2 (5 bases). The V and J ends lost 7 bases and 2 bases respectively, with 16 bases between them. The CDR3 is 14 amino acids. CDR1 and CDR2 from the germline V gene are SGHRS and YFSETQ.

In this sample, this clone turned up once. This chain connects TRBV27 to TRBJ2-1, with 9 bases fitting TRBD2. The J segment lost 8 bases and the V segment lost 3 bases, leaving 5 bases of the junction unmatched. The CDR3 consists of 14 residues. Germline V gene data show CDR1 as MNHEY and CDR2 as SMNVEV (reference sequence). In nucleotides, the CDR3 is TGTGCCAGCAGTTTCGGACTAGCGACCGATGAGCAGTTCTTC. It translates to CASSFGLATDEQFF.

The V call is TRBV3-1 (or the pseudogene TRBV3-2), the J call TRBJ2-3; TRBD2 agrees at 7 bases. CDR3 length: 15 residues. J lost 0 bases, V lost 4 bases, and 4 bases had no gene match. From germline, CDR1 is LGHDT and CDR2 YNNKEL (reference sequence). The CDR3: CASSLDGGSTDTQYF. The CDR3 region has the DNA TGTGCCAGCAGCCTAGACGGGGGGAGCACAGATACGCAGTATTTT.

This chain connects TRBV9 to TRBJ1-2; 7 bases map to TRBD1. The CDR3 consists of 15 residues. Germline V lookup: CDR1 SGDLS, CDR2 YYNGEE. The ends lost 0 bases at V and 4 bases at J; junction bases unmatched: 6. CDR3 sequence (DNA): TGTGCCAGCAGCGTAGGGTGGACAGGAGTCTATGGCTACACCTTC. Translation gives CASSVGWTGVYGYTF. The entire variable domain, with the rest obtained from reference TRBV9 and TRBJ1-2, is as follows: DSGVTQTPKHLITATGQRVTLRCSPRSGDLSVYWYQQSLDQGLQFLIQYYNGEERAKGNILERFSAQQFPDLHSELNLSSLELGDSALYFCASSVGWTGVYGYTFGSGTRLTVV.

This clone was picked up one time. The chain has TRBV7-3 and TRBJ2-1; 8 bases agree with TRBD2. CDR3 length: 16 amino acids. Germline V CDR1 and CDR2: SGHTA, FQGTGA. V shed 1 base, J shed 6 bases, and the junction held 8 bases outside the gene matches. The CDR3 DNA follows: TGTGCCAGCAGCTTAAGGAGGGCGGGAGGCCCCAATGAGCAGTTCTTC. This gives the protein CASSLRRAGGPNEQFF. Filled out from reference TRBV7-3 and TRBJ2-1, the complete variable domain reads GAGVSQTPSNKVTEKGKYVELRCDPISGHTALYWYRQSLGQGPEFLIYFQGTGAADDSGLPNDRFFAVRPEGSVSTLKIQRTERGDSAVYLCASSLRRAGGPNEQFFGPGTRLTVL.

The CDR3 coding sequence is TGTGCCAGCAGTGATCATAGCAGTGCCGGAGAAGCTTTCTTT. This sequence encodes CASSDHSSAGEAFF. The chain combines TRBV7-3 with TRBJ1-1; no reliable D call. Germline lookup yields CDR1 SGHTA and CDR2 FQGTGA. The CDR3 spans 14 residues. Trimming removed 6 bases from V and 8 bases from J, with 19 bases in between. Full variable domain (outside the CDR3, taken from reference TRBV7-3 and TRBJ1-1): GAGVSQTPSNKVTEKGKYVELRCDPISGHTALYWYRQSLGQGPEFLIYFQGTGAADDSGLPNDRFFAVRPEGSVSTLKIQRTERGDSAVYLCASSDHSSAGEAFFGQGTRLTVV.

This chain uses TRBV5-1 with TRBJ2-7; 7 bases map to TRBD2. CDR3 length: 13 residues. With V trimmed by 1 base and J by 3 bases, 1 base remained unmatched. Germline V gene data show CDR1 as SGHRS and CDR2 as YFSETQ. CDR3 region: CASSLSSGYEQYF. The CDR3 nucleotides are TGCGCCAGCAGCTTGTCTAGCGGCTACGAGCAGTACTTC. The full variable domain, rest sourced from reference TRBV5-1 and TRBJ2-7, is KAGVTQTPRYLIKTRGQQVTLSCSPISGHRSVSWYQQTPGQGLQFLFEYFSETQRNKGNFPGRFSGRQFSNSRSEMNVSTLELGDSALYLCASSLSSGYEQYFGPGTRLTVT.

This CDR3 is CASSRRQREADTQYF. CDR3 sequence (DNA): TGTGCCAGCAGCCGCCGGCAGCGGGAGGCAGATACGCAGTATTTT. The chain employs TRBV3-1 (or the pseudogene TRBV3-2) and TRBJ2-3; TRBD2 agrees at 9 bases. The CDR3 contains 15 residues. Germline values: CDR1 LGHDT, CDR2 YNNKEL (reference sequence). Trimming cost V 4 bases and J 4 bases; bases outside gene matches: 6.

The chain combines TRBV12-3 or TRBV12-4 with TRBJ1-1; tentative D call: TRBD1 (6 bases). This CDR3 spans 12 amino acids. Trimming pared 6 bases from V and 7 bases from J, leaving 12 bases between. CDR3 DNA: TGTGCCAGCAGCCGGGGGCCGTATGAAGCTTTCTTT. Residues: CASSRGPYEAFF.

This chain connects TRBV29-1 to TRBJ1-4; no firm D call. V lost 6 bases and J lost 7, with 15 bases in between. There are 13 residues in the CDR3. Germline V gene lookup returns CDR1 SQVTM and CDR2 ANQGSEA. CDR3: CSVSTLRGEKLFF. As DNA, the CDR3 is TGCAGCGTGTCGACCCTACGGGGTGAAAAACTGTTTTTT.

The J gene is TRBJ2-1, the V gene TRBV27, with TRBD1 matching over 8 bases. With V trimmed by 7 bases and J by 5 bases, 13 bases remained unmatched. CDR1 and CDR2 from the germline V gene are MNHEY and SMNVEV (reference sequence). The CDR3 length is 16 residues. The CDR3 loop is CASIQGALSINNEQFF. The CDR3 DNA is TGTGCCAGCATCCAGGGGGCCCTATCAATTAACAATGAGCAGTTCTTC.

This sequence joins TRBV10-3 and TRBJ1-3; weak D call: TRBD1 (5 bases). This CDR3 is built from 16 residues. Germline V gene sequence: CDR1 ENHRY, CDR2 SYGVKD. V was cut by 4 bases and J by 0 bases, with 13 bases left in between. Here the CDR3 reads CAISVGDASSGNTIYF. The CDR3 nucleotides read TGTGCCATCAGTGTTGGGGACGCTAGCTCTGGAAACACCATATATTTT.

This chain links TRBV7-6 with TRBJ2-7; 9 bases map to TRBD2. V was clipped by 1 base and J by 6 bases; unmatched bases: 4. This CDR3 comprises 14 residues. Germline CDR1 SGHVS, CDR2 FNYEAQ. CDR3 amino acids: CASSLGAGGFEQYF. Here the CDR3 DNA reads TGTGCCAGCAGCTTAGGAGCGGGAGGATTCGAGCAGTACTTC. Drawing the rest from reference TRBV7-6 and TRBJ2-7, the complete variable domain is GAGVSQSPRYKVTKRGQDVALRCDPISGHVSLYWYRQALGQGPEFLTYFNYEAQQDKSGLPNDRFSAERPEGSISTLTIQRTEQRDSAMYRCASSLGAGGFEQYFGPGTRLTVT.

V is TRBV5-6 and J is TRBJ1-1; 7 nucleotides agree with TRBD1. The CDR3 has 16 amino acids. Germline values: CDR1 SGHDT, CDR2 YYEEEE. The V gene end was trimmed by 4 bases and the J gene end by 0 bases; junction bases not matched to a gene: 9. CDR3 bases: TGTGCCAGCAGCCAGGGGGGATCCGTGATGAACACTGAAGCTTTCTTT. It translates to CASSQGGSVMNTEAFF.

J is TRBJ1-3 and V is TRBV3-1 (or the pseudogene TRBV3-2); 7 positions agree with TRBD1. The CDR3 extends over 17 amino acids. V shed 1 base and J 5 bases; nucleotides not matched to a gene: 11. From germline, CDR1 is LGHDT and CDR2 YNNKEL (reference sequence). Here the CDR3 reads CASSQAMDRWARNTIYF. As DNA, the CDR3 is TGTGCCAGCAGCCAAGCCATGGACAGGTGGGCCCGAAACACCATATATTTT.